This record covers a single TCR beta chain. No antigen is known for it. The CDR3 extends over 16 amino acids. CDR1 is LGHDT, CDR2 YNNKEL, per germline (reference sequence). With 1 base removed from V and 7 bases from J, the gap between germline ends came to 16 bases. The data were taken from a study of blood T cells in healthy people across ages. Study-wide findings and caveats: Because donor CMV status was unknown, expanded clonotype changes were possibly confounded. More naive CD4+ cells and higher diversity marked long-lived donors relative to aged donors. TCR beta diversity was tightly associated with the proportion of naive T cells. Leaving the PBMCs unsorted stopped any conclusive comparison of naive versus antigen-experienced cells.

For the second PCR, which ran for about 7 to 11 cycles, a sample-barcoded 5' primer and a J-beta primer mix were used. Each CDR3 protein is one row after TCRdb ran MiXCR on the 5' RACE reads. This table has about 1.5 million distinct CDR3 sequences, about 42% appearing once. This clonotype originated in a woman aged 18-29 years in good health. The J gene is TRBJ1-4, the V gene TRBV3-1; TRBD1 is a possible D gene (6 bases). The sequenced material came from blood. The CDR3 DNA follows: TGTGCCAGCAGCCAAGTACTCACCGACAGGAGTGAAAAACTGTTTTTT. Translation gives CASSQVLTDRSEKLFF.